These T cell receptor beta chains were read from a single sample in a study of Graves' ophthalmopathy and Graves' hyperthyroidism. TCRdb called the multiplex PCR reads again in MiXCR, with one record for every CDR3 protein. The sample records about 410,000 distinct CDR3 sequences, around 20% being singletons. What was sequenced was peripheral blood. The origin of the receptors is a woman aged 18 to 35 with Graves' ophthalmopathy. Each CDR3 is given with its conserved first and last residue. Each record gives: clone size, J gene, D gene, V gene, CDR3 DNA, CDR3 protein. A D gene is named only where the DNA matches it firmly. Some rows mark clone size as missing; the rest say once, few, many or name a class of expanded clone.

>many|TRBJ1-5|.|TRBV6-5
TGTGCCAGCAGTAACTCTCGAGGGGCCAATCAGCCCCAGCATTTT
CASSNSRGANQPQHF
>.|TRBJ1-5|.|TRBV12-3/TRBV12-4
TGTGCCAGCAGTCCTCTCAGGGATCAGCCCCAGCATTTT
CASSPLRDQPQHF
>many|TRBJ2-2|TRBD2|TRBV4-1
TGCGCCAGCAGCCAGGGCGGGAGTGCGGGCACCGGGGAGCTGTTTTTT
CASSQGGSAGTGELFF
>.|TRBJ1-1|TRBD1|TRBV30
TGTGCCTGGAGTATCGCAGGGGGGGTCACTGAAGCTTTCTTT
CAWSIAGGVTEAFF
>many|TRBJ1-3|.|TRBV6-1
TGTGCCAGCAGTGAGTTCCCGGGACGGTTCTCTGGAAACACCATATATTTT
CASSEFPGRFSGNTIYF
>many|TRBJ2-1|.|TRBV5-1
TGCGCCAGCAGCTTGGCCGGCCTAGGATACAATGAGCAGTTCTTC
CASSLAGLGYNEQFF
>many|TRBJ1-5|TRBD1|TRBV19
TGTGCCAGTAGTACCCGACAGGGAAGCAATCAGCCCCAGCATTTT
CASSTRQGSNQPQHF
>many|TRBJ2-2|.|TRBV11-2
TGTGCCAGCAGCTCGACAGGGAGGGCCGGGGAGCTGTTTTTT
CASSSTGRAGELFF
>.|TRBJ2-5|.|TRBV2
TGTGCCAGCATGGAGTGGGTAGCGGAGGAGACCCAGTACTTC
CASMEWVAEETQYF
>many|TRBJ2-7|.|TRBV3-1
TGTGCCAGCAGCCCGATGGGGGTCTACGAGCAGTACTTC
CASSPMGVYEQYF